This T cell receptor (beta chain) was identified during a study of blood T cell repertoires in COVID-19. Data came from immunoSEQ multiplex PCR; TCRdb stores just in-frame clones and leaves some out. Of about 64,000 clones in the sample, approximately 90% were seen once. Germline V gene lookup returns CDR1 SGHDT and CDR2 YYEEEE. The CDR3 totals 15 residues. The V end lost 6 bases, the J end lost 5 bases, and 18 bases lay between the germline ends. This TCR was sampled from a woman aged 40-49 years who had recovered from COVID-19. The sequenced material came from PBMCs or T cells enriched from blood (not recorded which). The rearrangement uses TRBV5-6 and TRBJ1-5, with D tentatively TRBD1 (5 bases). For the CDR3, the DNA is TGTGCCAGCAACGTTAGGCAGGGTGGGCATCAGCCCCAGCATTTT. It yields the protein CASNVRQGGHQPQHF.